This record concerns one T cell receptor (beta chain) sequence. Its antigen is unknown. Nothing much larger sits one base from this clone, and base qualities are not available. CDR1 and CDR2 are read off the germline V gene as SGHTA and FQGNSA. V is pruned by 5 bases and J by 0 bases, leaving 9 bases of the junction without a gene match. The cysteine opens and the phenylalanine closes a CDR3 of 16 amino acids. Only the CDR3 portion is preserved as DNA: 48 bases, with reading frame beginning at the first base. TCRbeta CDR3 regions were amplified from genomic DNA using the immunoSEQ Assay, a bias-controlled multiplex PCR. The paper's data handling went like this. The number of nucleated cells in each sample was estimated from the amplification of reference gene primers within the assay. To quantify the absolute abundance of each unique TCRbeta CDR3 rearrangement, sequence reads were collapsed and filtered. Productive Simpson clonality was computed per sample as the square root of Simpson's diversity index over productive rearrangements. TCRdb took over this immuneACCESS table, retaining in-frame rearrangements with V and J assigned. Such tables are incomplete; in checked studies, under half of the missing clones stem from an unresolved V gene, and the remainder is unexplained. V and J calls and clone size are as listed in that table; D and trimming were resolved from the DNA. The sample table lists approximately 170,000 clones, under 90% of them with a count of one. Of the sample, more than 10% falls within the top ten clones.

Participants in the prospective study were aged about 18 to 95 years, lived in about two dozen United States geographic areas, and enrolled through a virtual design. To assign participants to cohorts, the prospective study relied on clinical history that participants themselves reported in a screening survey and a study questionnaire. Recovered participants in ImmuneRACE Cohort 3 were defined as having two consecutive negative NP/OP PCR tests, clearance from a healthcare professional, or resolution of symptoms. In the prospective study, mobile phlebotomists collected whole blood, serum and a nasopharyngeal or oropharyngeal swab from each participant. Over an approximately two-month period, participants in the prospective study had the option of providing additional blood draws and questionnaires. Before DNA extraction, prospective study blood samples were shipped either frozen or at room temperature.

The sample comes from a study of blood T cell repertoires in COVID-19 (dated by TCRdb to 2018 to 2021). Some background on the complete study: Samples from collaborators originated in the United States, Italy and Spain and spanned both the acute and convalescent phases of COVID-19. The prospective study material was composed of cDNA or gDNA derived from T cells, B-cell-depleted T cells, or PBMCs. The dataset comprised deeply sampled blood TCRbeta repertoires from subjects exposed to, actively infected with, or recovered from COVID-19. The repertoires were made available in a free public database intended to serve as a resource for research on the immune response to SARS-CoV-2. Samples were obtained from the ongoing ImmuneRACE study (first 160 participants) and from some 1,300 subjects provided by 6 global collaborators. The sample metadata nearly always contained a de-identified subject ID, COVID-19 status, age in years and sex. Where available, HLA class I and class II types were taken from metadata supplied by the sample provider and were not determined by assay-based typing.

Overall study outcomes, separate from this receptor: The amount of clinical and demographic metadata varied by source and participant and was provided uncurated.

The sequenced sample consisted of PBMCs or T cells enriched from blood (not recorded which). The chain was built from TRBV7-2 and TRBJ2-7; the junction holds 8 bases that match TRBD2. This receptor was obtained from a man in his fifties who had recovered from COVID-19. The CDR3 is CASSPRQRGNSYEQYF. The DNA sequence is given as TGTGCCAGCAGCCCGAGGCAGCGGGGGAACTCCTACGAGCAGTACTTC.